One sample yielded the 32 T cell receptor beta chains listed below, sequenced in a study of shared clonotypes between healthy human individuals. Data came from immunoSEQ multiplex PCR; TCRdb stores just in-frame clones and leaves some out. This sample has a few million clones, with 80% to 95% found just once. The sample taken for sequencing was naive CD4+ T cells from PBMCs. Subset meaning: CD45RA+ positively selected. These receptors were taken from a man younger than 30 in good health. Some clones in this sample may be carry-over from other donors' samples.

The sample holds one count of this clone. The gene calls are TRBV28 and TRBJ1-2; 12 positions match TRBD1. V was clipped by 10 bases and J by 4 bases; unmatched bases: 16. This CDR3 has 17 amino acids. CDR1 and CDR2 from the germline V gene are MDHEN and SYDVKM. The CDR3: CATETGTGGAEAYGYTF. CDR3 coding DNA: TGTGCCACCGAGACCGGGACAGGGGGCGCGGAGGCCTATGGCTACACCTTC.

The genes are TRBV28 and TRBJ2-7, with D possibly TRBD2 on 7 matching bases. The germline V gene encodes CDR1 MDHEN and CDR2 SYDVKM. Trimming took 6 bases from V and 2 from J, leaving 14 bases between them. The CDR3 has 14 amino acids. The CDR3 bases are TGTGCCAGCAGAATGAGGGGGGGACCCTACGAGCAGTACTTC. It yields the protein CASRMRGGPYEQYF.

This chain uses TRBV5-6 with TRBJ2-7; TRBD1 might be the D (6 bases). The CDR3 covers 14 residues. Trimming pared 6 bases from V and 0 bases from J, leaving 13 bases between. Germline-derived CDR1 and CDR2 are SGHDT and YYEEEE. The CDR3 coding sequence is TGTGCCAGCAAGGGACAACCAAGCTCCTACGAGCAGTACTTC. It is translated as CASKGQPSSYEQYF.

The V call is TRBV21-1, the J call TRBJ2-2. TRBV21-1 is deemed a pseudogene. The CDR3 spans 12 residues. CDR3 coding DNA: TGTGCCAGCAGCCCTTCGACGGGGGAGCTGTTTTTT. Amino acids: CASSPSTGELFF.

The gene calls are TRBV7-8 and TRBJ2-1; the match to TRBD2 covers 10 bases. V dropped 4 bases and J dropped 2; count of bases not matched to a gene: 8. Germline-derived CDR1 and CDR2 are SGHVS and FQNEAQ. The CDR3 has 17 residues. The CDR3 DNA sequence: TGTGCCAGCAGCTCGCTTGGACTAGCGGATACCTACAATGAGCAGTTCTTC. Protein product: CASSSLGLADTYNEQFF.

On this clone: An end of the junction does not agree with germline; a read error may underlie this. The chain joins TRBV5-4 to TRBJ2-2, with D unresolved. Germline-derived CDR1 and CDR2 are SGHNT and YYREEE (reference sequence). This CDR3 has 13 amino acids. CDR3 loop: CASSLDLTGELFF. Written as DNA, the CDR3 is TGTGCCAGCAGTTTGGACCTCACCGGGGAGCTGTTTTTT.

V and J are TRBV4-2 and TRBJ1-5, with 7 bases that match TRBD1. Germline lookup yields CDR1 LGHNA and CDR2 YNFKEQ. The trim removed 4 bases at V and 0 bases at J, leaving 6 bases unmatched. The CDR3 runs 16 residues. The CDR3 sequence is CASSPRTGYSNQPQHF. The CDR3 coding sequence is TGTGCCAGCAGCCCTAGGACAGGATATAGCAATCAGCCCCAGCATTTT.

The rearrangement joins TRBV19 to TRBJ1-2; D may be TRBD1 (6 bases). V shed 6 bases and J shed 0 bases, with 11 bases lying between them. The CDR3 contains 14 residues. Looked up from germline, CDR1 is LNHDA and CDR2 is SQIVND (reference sequence). The CDR3 sequence: CASRRTATNYGYTF. CDR3 bases: TGTGCCAGTAGGCGGACAGCTACTAACTATGGCTACACCTTC.

This clone appeared a single time. The chain couples TRBV18 to TRBJ2-3, with D maybe TRBD1 (6 bases). The germline CDR1 and CDR2 sequences are KGHSH and LQKENI. The CDR3 consists of 14 residues. With 6 bases removed from V and 4 bases from J, the gap between germline ends came to 14 bases. The CDR3 region has the DNA TGTGCCAGCTCTCGCGCTCCAGGGGCAGATACGCAGTATTTT. This translates into CASSRAPGADTQYF.

V usage is TRBV7-9 and J usage is TRBJ2-5; D remains ambiguous. Between the trimmed V and J ends, which lost 3 bases and 5 bases, there was a span of 13 bases. The CDR3 contains 14 residues. Germline CDR1 is SEHNR and CDR2 is FQNEAQ (reference sequence). The CDR3 sequence is CASSFTTSSETQYF. The CDR3 DNA follows: TGTGCCAGCAGCTTTACGACCAGCTCGGAGACCCAGTACTTC.

The CDR3 bases are TGTGCCAGCAGTTTCGGGACAGGGGGGGTCTACGAGCAGTACTTC. Amino acid sequence: CASSFGTGGVYEQYF. The chain has TRBV27 and TRBJ2-7; 11 bases align to TRBD1. Germline assignment: CDR1 MNHEY and CDR2 SMNVEV (reference sequence). This CDR3 comprises 15 residues. V lost 3 bases and J lost 3; bases outside the gene matches: 4.

J is TRBJ1-4 and V is TRBV19; D call uncertain. The CDR3 is 16 amino acids. CDR1 and CDR2 (germline): LNHDA, SQIVND (reference sequence). The germline V and J ends were trimmed by 7 bases and 3 bases, with 18 bases remaining between them. The CDR3 nucleotides are TGTGCCAGTACGACTCCAGGCGCCATGTCTAATGAAAAACTGTTTTTT. Protein: CASTTPGAMSNEKLFF.

V is TRBV15 and J is TRBJ2-2; 12 bases agree with TRBD1. Germline V gene lookup returns CDR1 LNHNV and CDR2 YYDKDF (reference sequence). The CDR3 runs to 16 residues. V shed 2 bases and J 5 bases; nucleotides not matched to a gene: 3. Here the CDR3 reads CATSRRDRGRTGELFF. CDR3 coding DNA: TGTGCCACCAGCAGAAGGGACAGGGGGCGGACCGGGGAGCTGTTTTTT.

The chain uses TRBV5-1 and TRBJ2-7; TRBD2 aligns across 15 bases. The CDR3 is 21 amino acids. CDR1 and CDR2 from the germline V gene are SGHRS and YFSETQ. Unmatched junction bases numbered 18, after V lost 3 bases and J lost 2 bases. The DNA of the CDR3 is TGCGCCAGCAGCTGGAAAAAGCCGGGACTAGCGGGAGGCTTCCCAACCTACGAGCAGTACTTC. Translation: CASSWKKPGLAGGFPTYEQYF.

The chain combines TRBV28 with TRBJ1-2; perhaps TRBD1 as D (6 bases). The germline CDR1 and CDR2 sequences are MDHEN and SYDVKM. The CDR3 runs 13 residues. V was pared by 7 bases and J by 4 bases, with 13 bases between. In nucleotides, the CDR3 is TGTGCCAGCATCTCTCGGGACATCTATGGCTACACCTTC. It encodes CASISRDIYGYTF.

A word on this clone: This CDR3 is also generated by other DNA sequences in the sample. The gene calls are TRBV29-1 and TRBJ1-2; possible D gene TRBD1, 5 bases. Trimming removed 3 bases at V and 5 bases at J, with 7 bases between. This CDR3 has 11 residues. Germline V CDR1 and CDR2: SQVTM, ANQGSEA. The DNA of the CDR3 is TGCAGCGTTGACTCAGGGTATGGCTACACCTTC. Protein: CSVDSGYGYTF.

Concerning this clone itself: The same CDR3 arises from other DNA sequences in this sample as well. The chain links TRBV5-1 to TRBJ2-2; the match to TRBD2 covers 10 bases. CDR1 is SGHRS, CDR2 YFSETQ, per germline. The CDR3 length is 15 residues. J was trimmed by 5 bases and V by 5 bases; bases with no gene match: 6. The CDR3, as DNA: TGCGCCAGCAGTAGGCTAGCGGGAGAAACCGGGGAGCTGTTTTTT. It encodes CASSRLAGETGELFF.

The chain links TRBV18 to TRBJ1-1; 11 bases are shared with TRBD1. This CDR3 has 15 residues. CDR1 and CDR2 (germline): KGHSH, LQKENI. V gave up 3 bases and J gave up 7 bases; unmatched junction bases: 7. CDR3 amino acids: CASSPRGQGAVEAFF. As DNA, the CDR3 is TGTGCCAGCTCACCCAGAGGACAGGGGGCTGTTGAAGCTTTCTTT.

The chain joins TRBV6-5 to TRBJ2-7; D not resolved. V was clipped by 0 bases and J by 2 bases, with 5 bases between them. The CDR3 runs 13 residues. Per germline, CDR1 MNHEY and CDR2 SVGAGI. The CDR3 coding sequence is TGTGCCAGCAGTTACTCGAGGCCCTACGAGCAGTACTTC. Translating gives CASSYSRPYEQYF.

The chain is built from TRBV19 and TRBJ2-3; D may be TRBD2 (6 bases). CDR1 LNHDA and CDR2 SQIVND come from the germline V gene (reference sequence). This CDR3 has 15 amino acids. V was cut by 3 bases and J by 3 bases, with 13 bases left in between. Here the CDR3 DNA reads TGTGCCAGTAGTATCTTGGGGACTGGTACAGATACGCAGTATTTT. Protein product: CASSILGTGTDTQYF.

V gene TRBV27 combines with J gene TRBJ1-5; D gene ambiguous. This CDR3 is built from 15 residues. CDR1 and CDR2 from the germline V gene are MNHEY and SMNVEV (reference sequence). The V and J ends lost 3 bases and 0 bases respectively, with 9 bases between them. CDR3 sequence (DNA): TGTGCCAGCAGTTTGATGGGAGGTAGCAATCAGCCCCAGCATTTT. Translating gives CASSLMGGSNQPQHF.

The chain recombines TRBV5-1 with TRBJ1-5; the D is unclear. Deletions cut 3 bases from V and 6 bases from J, with 10 bases between. This CDR3 spans 13 amino acids. Per the germline V gene, CDR1 is SGHRS and CDR2 is YFSETQ. For the CDR3, the DNA is TGCGCCAGCAGCTCGGACCGGGCTCAGCCCCAGCATTTT. It yields the protein CASSSDRAQPQHF.

The chain recombines TRBV28 with TRBJ2-7, with 9 bases aligning to TRBD2. V lost 4 bases and J lost 4; bases outside the gene matches: 11. The CDR3 extends over 16 amino acids. From germline, CDR1 is MDHEN and CDR2 SYDVKM. CDR3 protein: CASSSPAPSGRYEQYF. CDR3 in DNA: TGTGCCAGCAGTTCCCCAGCACCCAGCGGGAGGTACGAGCAGTACTTC.

The V call is TRBV28, the J call TRBJ1-1; D is unresolved. There are 17 residues in the CDR3. Germline V gives CDR1 MDHEN, CDR2 SYDVKM. V was pared by 3 bases and J by 7 bases, with 24 bases between. Here the CDR3 DNA reads TGTGCCAGCAGTTTTAGCTTTCCTCAGTCGGGAATCGGTGAAGCTTTCTTT. It translates to CASSFSFPQSGIGEAFF.

On this clone itself: The same CDR3 also results from other DNA sequences found in this sample. The chain couples TRBV5-1 to TRBJ2-7; TRBD1 agrees at 9 bases. CDR1 is SGHRS and CDR2 is YFSETQ in the germline V gene. The V and J ends lost 0 bases and 4 bases, in that order; junction bases with no gene match: 5. The CDR3 has 15 amino acids. CDR3 DNA sequence: TGCGCCAGCAGCTTGGCGGGACAGGGTACTTACGAGCAGTACTTC. The encoded protein is CASSLAGQGTYEQYF.

V and J are TRBV2 and TRBJ1-5; the D gene is possibly TRBD1 (5 bases). This CDR3 comprises 14 residues. Trimming left V 3 bases short and J 9 bases short, with 15 bases between. Germline V gene lookup returns CDR1 SNHLY and CDR2 FYNNEI. The CDR3 loop reads CASSENRYSTPQHF. In nucleotides, the CDR3 is TGTGCCAGCAGTGAGAACAGGTACTCAACGCCCCAGCATTTT.

This clone has a single count. The rearrangement links TRBV4-1 to TRBJ1-3, with a possible D match to TRBD1 (5 bases). This CDR3 is built from 13 residues. Looked up from germline, CDR1 is MGHRA and CDR2 is YSYEKL. Trimming left V 4 bases short and J 4 bases short, with 8 bases between. CDR3 nucleotides: TGCGCCAGCAGCCCCGACAGAGGAAACACCATATATTTT. It codes for CASSPDRGNTIYF.

The sample holds one count of this clone. The rearrangement uses TRBV19 and TRBJ1-2, with TRBD1 as a possible D gene (5 bases). V lost 6 bases and J lost 7, with 12 bases in between. The germline V gene has CDR1 LNHDA and CDR2 SQIVND (reference sequence). The CDR3 consists of 12 residues. CDR3 bases: TGTGCCAGTAGGGCGGGGACTCGTGGCTACACCTTC. The encoded protein is CASRAGTRGYTF.

This clone was counted once. The V and J genes are TRBV28 and TRBJ2-7; D is possibly TRBD1 (5 bases). CDR3 size: 12 residues. Germline V gene lookup returns CDR1 MDHEN and CDR2 SYDVKM. V lost 7 bases and J 2 bases, leaving 9 bases between the germline ends. The CDR3 region is CASKGLAYEQYF. Written as DNA, the CDR3 is TGTGCCAGCAAGGGGTTGGCCTACGAGCAGTACTTC.

This clone was counted a single time. The genes are TRBV7-2 and TRBJ1-1; D is undetermined. Germline CDR1 SGHTA, CDR2 FQGNSA. Trimming shortened V by 1 base and J by 5 bases, and 14 bases separated the two germline ends. The CDR3 spans 15 residues. The CDR3 protein is CASSLVVGAWTEAFF. The DNA of the CDR3 is TGTGCCAGCAGCTTAGTCGTCGGAGCTTGGACTGAAGCTTTCTTT. Drawing the rest from reference TRBV7-2 and TRBJ1-1, the complete variable domain is GAGVSQSPSNKVTEKGKDVELRCDPISGHTALYWYRQSLGQGLEFLIYFQGNSAPDKSGLPSDRFSAERTGGSVSTLTIQRTQQEDSAVYLCASSLVVGAWTEAFFGQGTRLTVV.

The chain is built from TRBV9 and TRBJ1-5; D is unclear. V dropped 1 base and J dropped 5 bases, with 7 bases sitting between them. The CDR3 spans 13 residues. Germline values: CDR1 SGDLS, CDR2 YYNGEE. CDR3 protein: CASSVRWDQPQHF. The CDR3 DNA is TGTGCCAGCAGCGTAAGGTGGGATCAGCCCCAGCATTTT. Filled out from reference TRBV9 and TRBJ1-5, the complete variable domain reads DSGVTQTPKHLITATGQRVTLRCSPRSGDLSVYWYQQSLDQGLQFLIQYYNGEERAKGNILERFSAQQFPDLHSELNLSSLELGDSALYFCASSVRWDQPQHFGDGTRLSIL.

The chain recombines TRBV9 with TRBJ2-1; D gene unclear. This CDR3 has 15 amino acids. From germline, CDR1 is SGDLS and CDR2 YYNGEE. V dropped 2 bases and J dropped 5 bases, with 14 bases sitting between them. The CDR3 DNA follows: TGTGCCAGCAGCGTTACTTCCGGGCCCGACAATGAGCAGTTCTTC. The encoded protein is CASSVTSGPDNEQFF.